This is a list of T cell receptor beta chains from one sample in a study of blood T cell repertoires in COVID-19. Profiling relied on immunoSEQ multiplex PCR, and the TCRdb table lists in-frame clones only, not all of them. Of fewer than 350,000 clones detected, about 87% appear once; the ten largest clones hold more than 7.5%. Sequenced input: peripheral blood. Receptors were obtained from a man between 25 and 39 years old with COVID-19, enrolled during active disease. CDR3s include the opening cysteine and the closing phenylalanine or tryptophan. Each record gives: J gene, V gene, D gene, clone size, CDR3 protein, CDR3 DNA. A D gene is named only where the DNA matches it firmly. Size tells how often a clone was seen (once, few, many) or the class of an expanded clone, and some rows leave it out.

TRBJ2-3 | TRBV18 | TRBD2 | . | CASSISGSTDTQYF | TGTGCCAGCTCAATTAGCGGGAGCACAGATACGCAGTATTTT
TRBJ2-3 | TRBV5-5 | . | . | CASTNTGFSSTDTQYF | TGTGCCAGCACAAATACGGGTTTTTCTAGCACAGATACGCAGTATTTT
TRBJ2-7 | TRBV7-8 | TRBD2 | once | CASSVRLAGGPGEQYF | TGTGCCAGCAGCGTAAGACTAGCGGGGGGGCCCGGGGAGCAGTACTTC
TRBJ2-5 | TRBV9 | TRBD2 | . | CASSTRGGEETQYF | TGTGCCAGCAGCACCCGGGGGGGCGAGGAGACCCAGTACTTC
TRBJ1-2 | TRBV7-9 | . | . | CASSLQGGYGYTF | TGTGCCAGCAGCTTACAGGGAGGCTATGGCTACACCTTC
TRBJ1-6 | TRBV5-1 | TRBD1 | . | CASSLATGNNSPLHF | TGCGCCAGCAGCTTGGCGACAGGGAATAATTCACCCCTCCACTTT
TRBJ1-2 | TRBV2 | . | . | CASSEGWRQKNLYGYTF | TGTGCCAGCAGTGAAGGGTGGAGGCAGAAGAACCTCTATGGCTACACCTTC
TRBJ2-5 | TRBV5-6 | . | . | CASSLVRLDRQETQYF | TGTGCCAGCAGCTTGGTCCGGCTAGATAGACAAGAGACCCAGTACTTC
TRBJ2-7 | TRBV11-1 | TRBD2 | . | CASSREGPLYEQYF | TGTGCCAGCAGCCGGGAGGGACCCCTCTACGAGCAGTACTTC
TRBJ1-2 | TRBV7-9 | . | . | CASSLRGWTKRLNYGYTF | TGTGCCAGCAGCTTAAGGGGGTGGACCAAAAGGCTTAACTATGGCTACACCTTC
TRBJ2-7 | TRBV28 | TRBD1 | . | CASSPRQGLKQYF | TGTGCCAGCAGCCCGCGACAGGGGTTAAAGCAGTACTTC
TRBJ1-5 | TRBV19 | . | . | CASSTTGVSNQPQHF | TGTGCCAGTAGTACGACAGGAGTAAGCAATCAGCCCCAGCATTTT
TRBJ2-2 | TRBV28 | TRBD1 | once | CASSSPGGSNTGELFF | TGTGCCAGCAGTTCGCCAGGGGGCTCGAACACCGGGGAGCTGTTTTTT
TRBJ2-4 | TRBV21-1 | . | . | CASSKDRDIAKNIQYF | TGTGCCAGCAGCAAAGATCGGGACATCGCCAAAAACATTCAGTACTTC
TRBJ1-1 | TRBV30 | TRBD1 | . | CAWSPVGARGLGTEAFF | TGTGCCTGGAGTCCGGTCGGGGCTAGGGGGCTGGGGACTGAAGCTTTCTTT
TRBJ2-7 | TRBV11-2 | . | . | CASSLLGGTGSSYEQYF | TGTGCCAGCAGCTTATTGGGGGGGACAGGCTCTTCCTACGAGCAGTACTTC
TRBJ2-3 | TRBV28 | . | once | CASGQRRGTDTQYF | TGTGCCAGCGGCCAGCGGAGAGGCACAGATACGCAGTATTTT
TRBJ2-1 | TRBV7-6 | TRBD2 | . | CASSSTGTSGRLLENEQFF | TGTGCCAGCAGCTCGACCGGGACTAGCGGGAGGCTCCTCGAAAATGAGCAGTTCTTC
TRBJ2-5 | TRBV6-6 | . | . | CASSYGQGSKETQYF | TGTGCCAGCAGTTACGGTCAGGGTTCGAAAGAGACCCAGTACTTC
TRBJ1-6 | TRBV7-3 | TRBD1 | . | CASSLGQFNSPLHF | TGTGCCAGCAGCTTGGGACAGTTTAATTCACCCCTCCACTTT
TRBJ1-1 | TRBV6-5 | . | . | CASSYSPGSLGAFF | TGTGCCAGCAGTTACTCCCCAGGAAGTTTGGGAGCTTTCTTT
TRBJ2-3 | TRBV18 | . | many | CASSTSTDTQYF | TGTGCCAGCTCAACTAGCACAGATACGCAGTATTTT
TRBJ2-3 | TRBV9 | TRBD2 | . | CASPVGTDLGLAGGPVGDTQYF | TGTGCCAGCCCTGTGGGCACCGACCTGGGACTAGCGGGAGGGCCGGTGGGAGATACGCAGTATTTT
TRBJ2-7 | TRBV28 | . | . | CASSPLDGPGEQYF | TGTGCCAGCAGCCCATTGGACGGACCGGGGGAGCAGTACTTC
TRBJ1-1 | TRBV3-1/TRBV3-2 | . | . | CASSQRRGTEAFF | TGTGCCAGCAGCCAGAGGCGGGGCACTGAAGCTTTCTTT
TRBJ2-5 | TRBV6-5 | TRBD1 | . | CASSYAGGQETQYF | TGTGCCAGCAGTTACGCAGGGGGCCAAGAGACCCAGTACTTC
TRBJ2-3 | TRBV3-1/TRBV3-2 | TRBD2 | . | CASSQVAGGVNTQYF | TGTGCCAGCAGCCAAGTAGCGGGAGGGGTAAATACGCAGTATTTT
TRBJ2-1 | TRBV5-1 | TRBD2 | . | CASSLAPGLGYPEQFF | TGCGCCAGCAGCTTGGCCCCGGGACTAGGATACCCTGAGCAGTTCTTC
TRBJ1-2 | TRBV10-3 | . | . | CAISEDPGGYTF | TGTGCCATCAGTGAGGACCCGGGAGGCTACACCTTC
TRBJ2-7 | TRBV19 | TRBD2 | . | CASRSGSSYEQYF | TGTGCCAGTAGAAGCGGGAGCTCCTACGAGCAGTACTTC
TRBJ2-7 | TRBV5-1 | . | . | CASANAQGYEQYF | TGCGCCAGCGCCAACGCCCAGGGATACGAGCAGTACTTC
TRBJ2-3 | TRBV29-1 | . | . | CSVEVSTDTQYF | TGCAGCGTTGAAGTAAGCACAGATACGCAGTATTTT
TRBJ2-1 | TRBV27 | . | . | CASSSSGRLSYNEQFF | TGTGCCAGCAGTTCCTCGGGAAGGTTATCCTACAATGAGCAGTTCTTC
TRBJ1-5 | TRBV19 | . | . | CASSIDRGSNQPQHF | TGTGCCAGTAGTATAGATAGGGGGAGCAATCAGCCCCAGCATTTT
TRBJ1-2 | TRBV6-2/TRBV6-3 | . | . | CASSYPSTANYGYTF | TGTGCCAGCAGTTACCCATCGACAGCTAACTATGGCTACACCTTC
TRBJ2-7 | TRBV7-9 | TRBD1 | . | CASSHRTGEGYEQYF | TGTGCCAGCAGCCATAGGACAGGGGAAGGCTACGAGCAGTACTTC
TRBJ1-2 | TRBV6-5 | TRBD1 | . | CASRAGQYGYTF | TGTGCCAGCAGGGCGGGACAGTATGGCTACACCTTC
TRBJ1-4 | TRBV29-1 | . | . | CSVEAGMDEKLFF | TGCAGCGTTGAGGCAGGGATGGATGAAAAACTGTTTTTT
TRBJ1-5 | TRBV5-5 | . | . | CASSRSGYSNQPQHF | TGTGCCAGCAGCCGGTCCGGGTATAGCAATCAGCCCCAGCATTTT
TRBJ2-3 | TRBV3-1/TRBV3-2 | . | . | CASSQDGGGALDTQYF | TGTGCCAGCAGCCAAGATGGAGGGGGGGCGTTAGATACGCAGTATTTT
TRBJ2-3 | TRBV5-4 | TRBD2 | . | CASSLGGTSPGDTQYF | TGTGCCAGCAGCTTGGGAGGGACTAGCCCAGGGGATACGCAGTATTTT
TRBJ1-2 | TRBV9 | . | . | CASSAASGERSYGYTF | TGTGCCAGCAGCGCCGCTTCAGGGGAGAGGTCCTATGGCTACACCTTC
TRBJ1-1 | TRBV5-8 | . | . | CASSFRTGMNTEAFF | TGTGCCAGCAGCTTCCGGACGGGGATGAACACTGAAGCTTTCTTT
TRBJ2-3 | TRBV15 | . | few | CATSRVTGVTDTQYF | TGTGCCACCAGCAGAGTAACGGGGGTCACAGATACGCAGTATTTT
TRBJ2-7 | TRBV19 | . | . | CASSTGDDHPSFGGRRQYF | TGTGCCAGTAGTACGGGGGATGACCACCCGAGTTTCGGCGGACGAAGGCAGTACTTC
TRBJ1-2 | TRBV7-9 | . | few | CATVGYTF | TGTGCCACCGTAGGCTACACCTTC
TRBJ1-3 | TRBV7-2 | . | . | CASSLTYPSGNTIYF | TGTGCCAGCAGCCTGACTTACCCCTCTGGAAACACCATATATTTT
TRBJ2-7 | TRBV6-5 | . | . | CASSYREPAVDEQYF | TGTGCCAGCAGTTACCGGGAACCGGCGGTGGACGAGCAGTACTTC
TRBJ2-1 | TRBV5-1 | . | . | CASSLGSVQRDEQFF | TGCGCCAGCAGCTTGGGGTCCGTGCAGAGGGATGAGCAGTTCTTC
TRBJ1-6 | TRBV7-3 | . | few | CASTNQRPNNSPLHF | TGTGCCAGCACCAACCAGCGGCCCAATAATTCACCCCTCCACTTT
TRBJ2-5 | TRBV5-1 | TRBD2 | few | CASSAGLQETQYF | TGCGCCAGCAGCGCGGGACTACAAGAGACCCAGTACTTC
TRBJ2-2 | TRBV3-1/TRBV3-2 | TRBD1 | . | CASSQDRGTGTGELFF | TGTGCCAGCAGCCAAGATCGGGGGACAGGAACCGGGGAGCTGTTTTTT
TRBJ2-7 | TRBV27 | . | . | CASSLSRVYEQYF | TGTGCCAGCAGTTTATCGCGAGTGTACGAGCAGTACTTC
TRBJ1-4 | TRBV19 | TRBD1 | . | CASSIQGVPTNEKLFF | TGTGCCAGTAGTATCCAGGGGGTACCGACTAATGAAAAACTGTTTTTT
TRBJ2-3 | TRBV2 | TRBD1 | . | CASSPRTGNTDTQYF | TGTGCCAGCAGTCCTAGGACAGGGAACACAGATACGCAGTATTTT
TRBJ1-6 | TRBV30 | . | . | CAWTLDSPLHF | TGTGCCTGGACTCTTGATTCACCCCTCCACTTT
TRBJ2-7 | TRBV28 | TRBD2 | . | CASSLMWEGISSYEQYF | TGTGCCAGCAGTTTAATGTGGGAGGGGATAAGCTCCTACGAGCAGTACTTC